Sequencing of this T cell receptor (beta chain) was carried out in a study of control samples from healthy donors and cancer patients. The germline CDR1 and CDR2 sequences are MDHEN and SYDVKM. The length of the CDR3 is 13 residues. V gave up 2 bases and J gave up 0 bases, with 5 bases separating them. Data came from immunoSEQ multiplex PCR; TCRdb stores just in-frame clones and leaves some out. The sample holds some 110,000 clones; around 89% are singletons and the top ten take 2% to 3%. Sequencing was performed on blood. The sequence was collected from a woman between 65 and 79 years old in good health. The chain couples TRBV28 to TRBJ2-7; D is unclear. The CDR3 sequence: CASSLGLSYEQYF. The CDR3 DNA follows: TGTGCCAGCAGTTTAGGTCTCTCCTACGAGCAGTACTTC.